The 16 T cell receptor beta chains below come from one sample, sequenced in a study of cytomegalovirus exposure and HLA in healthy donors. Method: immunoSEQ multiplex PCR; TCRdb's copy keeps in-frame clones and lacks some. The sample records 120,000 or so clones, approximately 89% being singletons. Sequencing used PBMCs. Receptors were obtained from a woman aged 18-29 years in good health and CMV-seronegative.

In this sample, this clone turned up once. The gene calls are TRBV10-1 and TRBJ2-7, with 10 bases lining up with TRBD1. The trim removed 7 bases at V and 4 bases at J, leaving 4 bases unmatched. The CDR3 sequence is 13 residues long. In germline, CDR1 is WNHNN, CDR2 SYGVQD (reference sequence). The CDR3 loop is CASMGQGMYEQYF. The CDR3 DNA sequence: TGCGCCAGCATGGGACAGGGGATGTACGAGCAGTACTTC.

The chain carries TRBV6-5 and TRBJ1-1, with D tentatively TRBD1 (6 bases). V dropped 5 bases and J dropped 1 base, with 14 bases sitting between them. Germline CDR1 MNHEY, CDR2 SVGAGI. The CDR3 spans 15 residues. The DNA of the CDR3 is TGTGCCAGCAGTCGCGAGGGGGGGGCGAACACTGAAGCTTTCTTT. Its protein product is CASSREGGANTEAFF.

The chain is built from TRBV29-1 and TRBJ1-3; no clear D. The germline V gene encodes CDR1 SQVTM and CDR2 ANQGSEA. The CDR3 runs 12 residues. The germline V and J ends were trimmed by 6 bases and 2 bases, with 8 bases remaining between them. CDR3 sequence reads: CSVKAPGNTIYF. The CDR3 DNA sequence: TGCAGCGTAAAAGCACCTGGAAACACCATATATTTT. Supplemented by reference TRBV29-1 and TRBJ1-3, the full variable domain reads SAVISQKPSRDICQRGTSLTIQCQVDSQVTMMFWYRQQPGQSLTLIATANQGSEATYESGFVIDKFPISRPNLTFSTLTVSNMSPEDSSIYLCSVKAPGNTIYFGEGSWLTVV.

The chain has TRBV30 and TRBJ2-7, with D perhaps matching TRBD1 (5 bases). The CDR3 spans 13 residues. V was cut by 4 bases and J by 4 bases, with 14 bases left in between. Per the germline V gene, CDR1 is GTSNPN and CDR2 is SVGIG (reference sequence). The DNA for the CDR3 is TGTGCCTGGAATGCTGACAGAGTATACGAGCAGTACTTC. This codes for CAWNADRVYEQYF.

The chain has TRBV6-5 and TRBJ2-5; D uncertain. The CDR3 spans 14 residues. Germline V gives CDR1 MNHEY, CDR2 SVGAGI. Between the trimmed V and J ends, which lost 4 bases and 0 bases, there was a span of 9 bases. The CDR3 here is CASSFDGYQETQYF. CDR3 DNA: TGTGCCAGCAGTTTCGACGGGTACCAAGAGACCCAGTACTTC.

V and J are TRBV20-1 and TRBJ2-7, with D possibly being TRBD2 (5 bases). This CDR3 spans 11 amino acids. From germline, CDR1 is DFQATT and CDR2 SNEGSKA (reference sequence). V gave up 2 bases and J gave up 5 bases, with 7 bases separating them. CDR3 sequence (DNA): TGCAGTGCTAGAATGGGAGACGAGCAGTACTTC. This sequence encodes CSARMGDEQYF.

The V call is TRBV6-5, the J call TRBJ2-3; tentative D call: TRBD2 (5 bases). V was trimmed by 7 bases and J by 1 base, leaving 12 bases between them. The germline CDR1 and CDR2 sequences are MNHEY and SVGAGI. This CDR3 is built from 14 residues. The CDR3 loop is CASTRILGTDTQYF. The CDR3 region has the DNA TGTGCCAGCACAAGAATACTAGGCACAGATACGCAGTATTTT.

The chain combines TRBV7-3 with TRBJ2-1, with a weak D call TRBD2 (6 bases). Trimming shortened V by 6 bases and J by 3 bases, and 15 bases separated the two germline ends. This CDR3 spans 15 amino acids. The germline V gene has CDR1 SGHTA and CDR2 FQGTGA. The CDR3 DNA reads TGTGCCAGCAGAAAAGACGGGGGAAGCTACAATGAGCAGTTCTTC. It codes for CASRKDGGSYNEQFF.

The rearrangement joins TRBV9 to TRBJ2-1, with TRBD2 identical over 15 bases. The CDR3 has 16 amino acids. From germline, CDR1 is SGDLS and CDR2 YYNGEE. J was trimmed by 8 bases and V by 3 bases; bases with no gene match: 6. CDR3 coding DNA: TGTGCCAGCAGCGAGGGACTAGCGGGAGGAAGGGATGAGCAGTTCTTC. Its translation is CASSEGLAGGRDEQFF.

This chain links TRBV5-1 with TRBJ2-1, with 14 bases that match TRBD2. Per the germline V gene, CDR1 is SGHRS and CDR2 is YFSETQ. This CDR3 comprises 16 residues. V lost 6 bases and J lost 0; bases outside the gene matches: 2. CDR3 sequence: CASKGTSGSSYNEQFF. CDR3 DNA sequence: TGCGCCAGCAAGGGGACTAGCGGGAGCTCCTACAATGAGCAGTTCTTC.

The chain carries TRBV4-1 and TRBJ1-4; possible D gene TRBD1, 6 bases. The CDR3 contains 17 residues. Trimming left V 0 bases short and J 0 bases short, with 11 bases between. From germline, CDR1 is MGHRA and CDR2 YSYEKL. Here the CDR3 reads CASSQERGGATNEKLFF. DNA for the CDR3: TGCGCCAGCAGCCAAGAAAGAGGGGGTGCAACTAATGAAAAACTGTTTTTT.

CDR3 loop: CASTPPRGLNYGYTF. Here the CDR3 DNA reads TGTGCCAGCACCCCTCCCAGGGGGCTTAACTATGGCTACACCTTC. The V and J genes are TRBV7-3 and TRBJ1-2; TRBD1 agrees at 8 bases. The CDR3 is 15 residues long. V lost 7 bases to trimming and J lost 1 base; unmatched junction nucleotides: 8. Per the germline V gene, CDR1 is SGHTA and CDR2 is FQGTGA. The full variable domain, rest sourced from reference TRBV7-3 and TRBJ1-2, is GAGVSQTPSNKVTEKGKYVELRCDPISGHTALYWYRQSLGQGPEFLIYFQGTGAADDSGLPNDRFFAVRPEGSVSTLKIQRTERGDSAVYLCASTPPRGLNYGYTFGSGTRLTVV.

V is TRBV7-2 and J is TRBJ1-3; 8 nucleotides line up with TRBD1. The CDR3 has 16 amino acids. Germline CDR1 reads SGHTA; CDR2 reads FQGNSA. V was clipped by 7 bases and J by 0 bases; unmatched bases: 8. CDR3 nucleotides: TGTGCCAGCACCCTACCAGGGGGCCGCTCTGGAAACACCATATATTTT. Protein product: CASTLPGGRSGNTIYF.

CDR3 sequence: CASSSTGGGQPQHF. DNA for the CDR3: TGTGCCAGCAGTTCGACAGGGGGGGGTCAGCCCCAGCATTTT. V is TRBV6-9 and J is TRBJ1-5, with TRBD1 matching 9 bases. This CDR3 spans 14 amino acids. V dropped 4 bases and J dropped 6; count of bases not matched to a gene: 4. CDR1 MNHGY and CDR2 SVAAGI come from the germline V gene.

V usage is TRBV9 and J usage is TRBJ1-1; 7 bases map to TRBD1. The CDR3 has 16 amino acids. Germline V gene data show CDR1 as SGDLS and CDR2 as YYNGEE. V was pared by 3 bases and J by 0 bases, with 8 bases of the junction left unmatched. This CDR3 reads CASSDGTANMNTEAFF. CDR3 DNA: TGTGCCAGCAGCGACGGGACAGCAAACATGAACACTGAAGCTTTCTTT.

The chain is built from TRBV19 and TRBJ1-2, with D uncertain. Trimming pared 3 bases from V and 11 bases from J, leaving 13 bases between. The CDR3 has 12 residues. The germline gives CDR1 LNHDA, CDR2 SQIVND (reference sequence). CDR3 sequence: CASSIRESRYTF. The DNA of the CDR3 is TGTGCCAGTAGTATCCGGGAAAGTAGGTACACCTTC.